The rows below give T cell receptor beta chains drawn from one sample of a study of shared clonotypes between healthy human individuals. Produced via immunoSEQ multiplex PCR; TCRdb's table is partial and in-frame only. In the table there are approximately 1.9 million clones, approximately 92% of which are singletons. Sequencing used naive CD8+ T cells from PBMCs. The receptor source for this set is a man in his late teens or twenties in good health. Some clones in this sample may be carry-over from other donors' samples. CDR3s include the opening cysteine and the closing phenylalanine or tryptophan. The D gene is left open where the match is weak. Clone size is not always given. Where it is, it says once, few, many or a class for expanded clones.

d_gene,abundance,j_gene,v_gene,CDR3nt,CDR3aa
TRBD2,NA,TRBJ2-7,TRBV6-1,TGTGCCAGCAGGCCGACGACTAGCGCTTACGAGCAGTACTTC,CASRPTTSAYEQYF
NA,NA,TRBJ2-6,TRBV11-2,TGTGCCAGCACCCTCCCGTCGGGACTCCTCTCTGGGGCCAACGTCCTGACTTTC,CASTLPSGLLSGANVLTF
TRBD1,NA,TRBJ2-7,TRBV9,TGTGCCAGCAGCGCCGCGAGGACAGGGGCTAATCACGAGCAGTACTTC,CASSAARTGANHEQYF
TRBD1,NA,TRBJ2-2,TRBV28,TGTGCCAGCAGTTCCTGGACAGGGCGTAGTGCCGGGGAGCTGTTTTTT,CASSSWTGRSAGELFF
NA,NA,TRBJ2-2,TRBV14,TGTGCCAGCAGCCAATTACTTTGGGGTGACACCGGGGAGCTGTTTTTT,CASSQLLWGDTGELFF
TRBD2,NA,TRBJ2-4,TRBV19,TGTGCCAGTACCGGGGGACTAGCGGGAGGAAACATTCAGTACTTC,CASTGGLAGGNIQYF
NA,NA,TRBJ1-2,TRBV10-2,TGCGCCAGCAGTGAGTCCGCAGGGGTTAACTATGGCTACACCTTC,CASSESAGVNYGYTF
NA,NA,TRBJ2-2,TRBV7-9,TGTGCCAGCAGCTCCCGGGCAGCCAGGCCCGGGGAGCTGTTTTTT,CASSSRAARPGELFF
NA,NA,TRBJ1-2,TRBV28,TGTGCCAGCAGTTTAACACAGGGAGGATTCTATGGCTACACCTTC,CASSLTQGGFYGYTF
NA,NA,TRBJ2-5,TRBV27,TGTGCCAGCAGTTTTTCCCACCTCAAGACCCAGTACTTC,CASSFSHLKTQYF
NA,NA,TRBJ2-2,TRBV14,TGTGCCAGCAGCCAGGGCAGACCGAACACCGGGGAGCTGTTTTTT,CASSQGRPNTGELFF
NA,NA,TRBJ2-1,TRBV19,TGTGCCACCGCCTCCAGCTCCTACAATGAGCAGTTCTTC,CATASSSYNEQFF
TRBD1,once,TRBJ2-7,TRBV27,TGTGCCAGCGGGCCCGGGACAGGGTATACCGAGCAGTACTTC,CASGPGTGYTEQYF
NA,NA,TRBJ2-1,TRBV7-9,TGTGCCAGCAGCTTAGCGCAGGGACTGAAGTACAATGAGCAGTTCTTC,CASSLAQGLKYNEQFF
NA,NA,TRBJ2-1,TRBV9,TGTGCCAGCAGCGCCCCAGGGGCAGCCACCTACAATGAGCAGTTCTTC,CASSAPGAATYNEQFF
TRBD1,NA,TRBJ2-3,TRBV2,TGTGCCAGCAGGGGGACAGGGACAGATACGCAGTATTTT,CASRGTGTDTQYF
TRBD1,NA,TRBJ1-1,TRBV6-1,TGTGCCAGCAGTTTAGACAGGGGGCCTACTGAAGCTTTCTTT,CASSLDRGPTEAFF
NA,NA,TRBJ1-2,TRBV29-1,TGCAGCGTTGGGACAGCAAGGCCAAACTATGGCTACACCTTC,CSVGTARPNYGYTF
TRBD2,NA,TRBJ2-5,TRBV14,TGTGCCAGCAGCTGGCTAGCGGGAGTGGGGCAAGAGACCCAGTACTTC,CASSWLAGVGQETQYF
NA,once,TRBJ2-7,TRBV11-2,TGTGCCAGCAGCTCCGAGAGAGCTTGGCCATGGGACGAGCAGTACTTC,CASSSERAWPWDEQYF
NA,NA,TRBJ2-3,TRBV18,TGTGCCAGCTCTCAAAAGGGACACCTCCGTGTCACAGATACGCAGTATTTT,CASSQKGHLRVTDTQYF
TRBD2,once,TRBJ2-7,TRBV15,TGTGCCACCAGCACTGCTAGCGGGCCCAACTACGAGCAGTACTTC,CATSTASGPNYEQYF
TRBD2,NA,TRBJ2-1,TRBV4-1,TGCGCCAGCAGCCAAGAGGGGCTAGCGGATTACAATGAGCAGTTCTTC,CASSQEGLADYNEQFF
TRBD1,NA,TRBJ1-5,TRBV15,TGTGCCACCAGCCCTCCCGGACAGGGGAGCAATCAGCCCCAGCATTTT,CATSPPGQGSNQPQHF
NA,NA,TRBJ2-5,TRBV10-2,TGCGCCACCAATCCCCGGGACTCAGAAGAGACCCAGTACTTC,CATNPRDSEETQYF
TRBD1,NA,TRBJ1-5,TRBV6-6,TGTGCCAGCAGTTCAGGGGGCCGTCAGCCCCAGCATTTT,CASSSGGRQPQHF
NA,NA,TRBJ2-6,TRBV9,TGTGCCAGCAGCGTAGCCCCCCTCTCTGGGGCCAACGTCCTGACTTTC,CASSVAPLSGANVLTF
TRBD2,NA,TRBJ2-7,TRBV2,TGTGCCGCCACATCGGGAGCGGGGTACGAGCAGTACTTC,CAATSGAGYEQYF
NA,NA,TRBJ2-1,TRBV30,TGTGCCTGGAGAGGGGTCAGCTCCTACAATGAGCAGTTCTTC,CAWRGVSSYNEQFF
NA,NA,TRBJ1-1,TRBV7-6,TGTGCCAGCAGCTTGAGGACAGCCGCTAACACTGAAGCTTTCTTT,CASSLRTAANTEAFF
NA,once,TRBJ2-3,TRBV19,TGTGCCAGTAGTATAATGGGCAGTACAGATACGCAGTATTTT,CASSIMGSTDTQYF
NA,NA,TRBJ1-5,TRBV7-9,TGTGCCAGCAGCCAAAACGGACAGCCAGATCAGCCCCAGCATTTT,CASSQNGQPDQPQHF
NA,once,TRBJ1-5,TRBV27,TGTGCCAGCAGTTTCGCCCCCGGGCAGGGCGACCAGCCCCAGCATTTT,CASSFAPGQGDQPQHF
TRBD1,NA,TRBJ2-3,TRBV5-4,TGTGCCAGCAGCTTTGACAGGGTTAGCACAGATACGCAGTATTTT,CASSFDRVSTDTQYF
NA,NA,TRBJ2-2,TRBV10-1,TGCGCCAGCAGTGAGTTGGGAGAGGGCAACACCGGGGAGCTGTTTTTT,CASSELGEGNTGELFF
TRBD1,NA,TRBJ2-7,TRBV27,TGTGCCAGCAGAGGACAGGGGTACGAGCAGTACTTC,CASRGQGYEQYF
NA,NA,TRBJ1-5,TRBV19,TGTGCCAGTAGTGTGGGAGGCGGTCAGCCCCAGCATTTT,CASSVGGGQPQHF
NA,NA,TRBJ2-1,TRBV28,TGTGCCAGCAGTTTTTTGTCCAGCGGGTATGAGCAGTTCTTC,CASSFLSSGYEQFF
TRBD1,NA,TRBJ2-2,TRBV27,TGTGCCAGCAGTATCCTCGGGACAGACCTCACCGGGGAGCTGTTTTTT,CASSILGTDLTGELFF
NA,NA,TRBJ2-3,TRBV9,TGTGCCAGCAGCCAGGGTGCTAGCGTTTCAGATACGCAGTATTTT,CASSQGASVSDTQYF
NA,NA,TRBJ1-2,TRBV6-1,TGTGCCAGCAGTGAAGACAGGAACTATGGCTACACCTTC,CASSEDRNYGYTF
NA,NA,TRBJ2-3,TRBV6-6,TGTGCCAGCAGTTACTCGTGGCCAGATACGCAGTATTTT,CASSYSWPDTQYF
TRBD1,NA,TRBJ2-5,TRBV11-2,TGTGCCAGCAGCTTAGGGACAGGTCATTTGGCTCAAGAGACCCAGTACTTC,CASSLGTGHLAQETQYF
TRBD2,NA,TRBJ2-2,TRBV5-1,TGCGCCAGCAGCCCCGAAGGACTAGCGGGAGCCTGGGGCACCGGGGAGCTGTTTTTT,CASSPEGLAGAWGTGELFF
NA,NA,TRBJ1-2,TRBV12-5,TGTGCTAGTAGTCCCCCCGGTGCAGGCTATGGCTACACCTTC,CASSPPGAGYGYTF
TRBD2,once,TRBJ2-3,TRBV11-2,TGTGCCAGCAGCTTAGCTAGCGGGAGAGGGTGGGGAGATACGCAGTATTTT,CASSLASGRGWGDTQYF
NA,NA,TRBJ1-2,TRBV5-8,TGTGCCAGCAGCTTGAGCACAGGCTATGGCTACACCTTC,CASSLSTGYGYTF